This TCR beta chain is drawn from a study of T cells expressing NK-cell markers. After re-calling the 5' RACE reads, TCRdb lists one entry per CDR3 protein, DNA absent. The ten most abundant clones cover around 4% of a sample with roughly 300,000 distinct CDR3 sequences. In regard to this clonotype: Its antigen remains unknown.

From germline, CDR1 is DFQATT and CDR2 SNEGSKA (reference sequence). CDR3 size: 13 residues. General study points: Dominance of the CD3+CD56-NKG2C+ fraction by these clonotypes also held in a handful of donors.

The genes are TRBV20-1 and TRBJ2-7; the TCRdb D gene call, TRBD2, has no DNA to confirm it. The sample consisted of blood T cells: a sorted CD56 or NKG2C T cell subset, CD4+ or CD8+ T cells, or bulk PBMC T cells (not recorded which). The TCR was taken from a woman aged 18 to 75 in good health. The CDR3 protein is CSASSPREYEQYF.